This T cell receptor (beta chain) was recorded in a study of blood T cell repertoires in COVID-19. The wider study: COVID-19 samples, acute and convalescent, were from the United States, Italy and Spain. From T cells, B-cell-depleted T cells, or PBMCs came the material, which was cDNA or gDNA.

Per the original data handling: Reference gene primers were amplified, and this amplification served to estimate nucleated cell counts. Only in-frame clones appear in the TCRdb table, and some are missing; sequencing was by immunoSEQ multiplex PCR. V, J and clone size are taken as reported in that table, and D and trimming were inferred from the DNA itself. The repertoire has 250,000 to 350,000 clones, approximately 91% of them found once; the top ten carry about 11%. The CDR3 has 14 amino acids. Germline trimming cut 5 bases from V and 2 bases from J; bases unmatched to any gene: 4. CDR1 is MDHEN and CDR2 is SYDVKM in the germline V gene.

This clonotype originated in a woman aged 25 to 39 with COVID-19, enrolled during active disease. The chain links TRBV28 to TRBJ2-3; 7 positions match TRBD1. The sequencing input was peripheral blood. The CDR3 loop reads CASSIGQDTDTQYF. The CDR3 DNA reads TGTGCCAGCAGTATAGGACAGGACACAGATACGCAGTATTTT. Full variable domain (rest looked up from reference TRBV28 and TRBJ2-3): DVKVTQSSRYLVKRTGEKVFLECVQDMDHENMFWYRQDPGLGLRLIYFSYDVKMKEKGDIPEGYSVSREKKERFSLILESASTNQTSMYLCASSIGQDTDTQYFGPGTRLTVL.